Included here is one T cell receptor (beta chain) sequence, with context. The sample belongs to a study of radiation and T cells in renal cell carcinoma. Data came from immunoSEQ multiplex PCR; TCRdb stores just in-frame clones and leaves some out. The sample has some 120,000 clones, roughly 85% seen once; the top ten hold under 4%. Germline lookup yields CDR1 MNHEY and CDR2 SMNVEV (reference sequence). Deletions cut 5 bases from V and 7 bases from J, with 14 bases between. This CDR3 is 13 amino acids long. Time point described: baseline pretreatment blood. Stated treatment: 15 Gy SBRT to primary tumor, nephrectomy 4 weeks later.

The chain uses TRBV27 and TRBJ1-2; TRBD1 might be the D (6 bases). The material was blood, obtained from a patient whose treatment included radiotherapy and nephrectomy. This TCR was recovered from a woman aged 55 to 70 with renal cell carcinoma. In DNA form, the CDR3 reads TGTGCCAGCAGTCCACAGGGAGATGGTGGCTACACCTTC. Translating it yields CASSPQGDGGYTF.